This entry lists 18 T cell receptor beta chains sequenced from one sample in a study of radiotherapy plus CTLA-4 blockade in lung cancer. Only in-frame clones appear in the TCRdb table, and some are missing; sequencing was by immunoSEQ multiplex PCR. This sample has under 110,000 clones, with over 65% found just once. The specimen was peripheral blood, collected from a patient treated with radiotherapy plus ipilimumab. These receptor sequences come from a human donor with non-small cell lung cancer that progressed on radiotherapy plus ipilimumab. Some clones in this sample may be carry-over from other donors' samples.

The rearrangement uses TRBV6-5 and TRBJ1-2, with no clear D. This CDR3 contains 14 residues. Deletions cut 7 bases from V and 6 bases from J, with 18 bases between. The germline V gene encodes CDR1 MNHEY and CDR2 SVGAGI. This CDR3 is CASNPGQATDGYTF. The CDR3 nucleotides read TGTGCCAGCAACCCCGGGCAGGCCACAGATGGCTACACCTTC.

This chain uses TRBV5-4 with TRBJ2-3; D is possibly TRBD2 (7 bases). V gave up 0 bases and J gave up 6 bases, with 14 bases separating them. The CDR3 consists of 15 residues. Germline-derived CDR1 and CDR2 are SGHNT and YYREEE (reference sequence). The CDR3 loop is CASSLAGAGGDTQYF. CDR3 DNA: TGTGCCAGCAGCTTGGCGGGGGCCGGGGGGGATACGCAGTATTTT.

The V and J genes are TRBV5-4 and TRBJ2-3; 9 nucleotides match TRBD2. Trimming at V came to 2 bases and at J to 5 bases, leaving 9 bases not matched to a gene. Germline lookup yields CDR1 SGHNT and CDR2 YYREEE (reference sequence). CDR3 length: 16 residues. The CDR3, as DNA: TGTGCCAGCAGCTTAGTAGCGGGGGCGGGAGGAGATACGCAGTATTTT. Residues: CASSLVAGAGGDTQYF.

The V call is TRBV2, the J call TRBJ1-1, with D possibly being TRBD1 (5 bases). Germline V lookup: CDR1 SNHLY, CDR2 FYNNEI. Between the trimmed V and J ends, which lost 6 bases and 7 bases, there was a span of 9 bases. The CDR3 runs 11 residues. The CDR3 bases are TGTGCCAGCAGGGCACAGGTTGAAGCTTTCTTT. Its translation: CASRAQVEAFF.

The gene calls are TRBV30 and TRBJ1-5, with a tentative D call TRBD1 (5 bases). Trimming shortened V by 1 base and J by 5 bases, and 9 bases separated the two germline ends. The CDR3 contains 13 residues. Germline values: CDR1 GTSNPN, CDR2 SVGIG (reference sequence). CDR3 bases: TGTGCCTGGAGTGGGGGGGTTCATCAGCCCCAGCATTTT. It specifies CAWSGGVHQPQHF.

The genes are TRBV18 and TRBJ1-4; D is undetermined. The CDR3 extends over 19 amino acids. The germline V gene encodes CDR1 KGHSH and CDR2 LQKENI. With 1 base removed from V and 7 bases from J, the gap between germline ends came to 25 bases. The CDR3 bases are TGTGCCAGCTCACCACTGGCCGCGAATGGGCCAGGACCTGGTGAAAAACTGTTTTTT. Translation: CASSPLAANGPGPGEKLFF. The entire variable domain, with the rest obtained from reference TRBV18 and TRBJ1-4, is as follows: NAGVMQNPRHLVRRRGQEARLRCSPMKGHSHVYWYRQLPEEGLKFMVYLQKENIIDESGMPKERFSAEFPKEGPSILRIQQVVRGDSAAYFCASSPLAANGPGPGEKLFFGSGTQLSVL.

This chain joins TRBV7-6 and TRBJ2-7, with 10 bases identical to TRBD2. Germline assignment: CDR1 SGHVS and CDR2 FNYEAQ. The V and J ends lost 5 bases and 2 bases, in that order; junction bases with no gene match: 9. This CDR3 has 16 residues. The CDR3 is CASSPQATSGPYEQYF. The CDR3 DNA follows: TGTGCCAGCAGCCCGCAAGCGACTAGCGGGCCCTACGAGCAGTACTTC.

DNA of the CDR3: TGTGCCAACCACAGGGGGCCTGGCTACACCTTC. Translating gives CANHRGPGYTF. The chain employs TRBV2 and TRBJ1-2; 9 bases are shared with TRBD1. This CDR3 region has 11 residues. The germline gives CDR1 SNHLY, CDR2 FYNNEI. V trimming: 10 bases; J trimming: 7 bases; junction bases outside the gene matches: 4.

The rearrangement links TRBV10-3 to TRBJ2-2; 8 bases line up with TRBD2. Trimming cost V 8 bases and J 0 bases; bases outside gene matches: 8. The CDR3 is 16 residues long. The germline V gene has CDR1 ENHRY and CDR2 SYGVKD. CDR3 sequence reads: CAIPRLAGSNTGELFF. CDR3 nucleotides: TGTGCCATCCCGAGATTAGCGGGGTCGAACACCGGGGAGCTGTTTTTT.

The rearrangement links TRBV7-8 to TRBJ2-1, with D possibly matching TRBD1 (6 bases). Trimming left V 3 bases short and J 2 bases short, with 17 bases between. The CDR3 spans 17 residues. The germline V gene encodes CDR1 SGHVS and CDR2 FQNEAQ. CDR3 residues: CASSFSLSRDTYNEQFF. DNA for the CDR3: TGTGCCAGCAGCTTTTCCCTCAGTAGGGACACCTACAATGAGCAGTTCTTC.

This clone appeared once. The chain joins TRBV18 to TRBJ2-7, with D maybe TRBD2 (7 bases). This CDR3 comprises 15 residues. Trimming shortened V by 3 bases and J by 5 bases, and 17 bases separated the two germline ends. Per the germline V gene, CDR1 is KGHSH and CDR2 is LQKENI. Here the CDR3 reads CASSPPAGAKHEQYF. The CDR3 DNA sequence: TGTGCCAGCTCACCGCCGGCGGGGGCGAAGCACGAGCAGTACTTC.

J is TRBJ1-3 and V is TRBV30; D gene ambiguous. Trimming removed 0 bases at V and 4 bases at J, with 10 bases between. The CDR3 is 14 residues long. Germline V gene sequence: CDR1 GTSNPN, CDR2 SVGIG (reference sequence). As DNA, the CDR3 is TGTGCCTGGAGTGTTTCACAGATCGGAAACACCATATATTTT. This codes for CAWSVSQIGNTIYF.

CDR3 sequence reads: CSALTGLGYTF. DNA for the CDR3: TGCAGTGCCTTGACAGGTTTGGGCTACACCTTC. The genes are TRBV20-1 and TRBJ1-2, with D perhaps TRBD1 (6 bases). V was cut by 6 bases and J by 8 bases, with 13 bases left in between. Germline V gives CDR1 DFQATT, CDR2 SNEGSKA (reference sequence). This CDR3 is built from 11 residues.

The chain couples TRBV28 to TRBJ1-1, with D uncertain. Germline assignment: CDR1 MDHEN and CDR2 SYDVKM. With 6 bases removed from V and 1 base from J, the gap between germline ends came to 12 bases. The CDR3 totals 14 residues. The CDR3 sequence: CASRIAWQNTEAFF. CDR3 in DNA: TGTGCCAGCAGAATAGCGTGGCAGAACACTGAAGCTTTCTTT.

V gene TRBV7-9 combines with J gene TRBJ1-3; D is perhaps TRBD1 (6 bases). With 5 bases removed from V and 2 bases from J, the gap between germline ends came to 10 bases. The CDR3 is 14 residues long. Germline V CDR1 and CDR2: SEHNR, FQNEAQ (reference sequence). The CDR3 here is CASSPQGTGNTIYF. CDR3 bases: TGTGCCAGCAGCCCCCAGGGGACTGGAAACACCATATATTTT.

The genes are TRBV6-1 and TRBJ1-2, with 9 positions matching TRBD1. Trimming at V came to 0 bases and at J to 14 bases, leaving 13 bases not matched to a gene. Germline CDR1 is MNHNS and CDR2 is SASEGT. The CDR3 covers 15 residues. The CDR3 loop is CASSEAVGQGPSITF. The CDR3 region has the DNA TGTGCCAGCAGTGAAGCGGTTGGACAGGGGCCTTCGATAACCTTC.

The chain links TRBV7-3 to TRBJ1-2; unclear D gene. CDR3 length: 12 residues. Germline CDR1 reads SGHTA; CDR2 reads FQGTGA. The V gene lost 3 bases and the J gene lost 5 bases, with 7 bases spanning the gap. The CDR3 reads CASSFSTYGYTF. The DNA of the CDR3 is TGTGCCAGCAGCTTCAGTACATATGGCTACACCTTC.

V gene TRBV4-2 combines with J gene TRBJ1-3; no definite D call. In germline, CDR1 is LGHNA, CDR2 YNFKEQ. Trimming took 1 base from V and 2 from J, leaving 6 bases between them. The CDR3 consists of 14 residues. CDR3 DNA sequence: TGTGCCAGCAGCCAAGCCCCCGCTGGAAACACCATATATTTT. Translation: CASSQAPAGNTIYF.